The 16 T cell receptor beta chains in this list originate from one sample, sequenced in a study of shared clonotypes between healthy human individuals. It was CD45RO-negative cells, positively selected for CCR7, that made up naive CD8 cells, with terminally differentiated effector memory CD45RA+ cells excluded. Repertoires were generated with immunoSEQ multiplex PCR, while TCRdb's copy carries only in-frame clones and drops some. The sample has nearly 2 million clones; about 95% are singletons. The sample taken for sequencing was naive CD8+ T cells sorted from blood. The receptors here all came from a man in his late teens or twenties in good health.

A note on this clone: The sample contains more than one DNA sequence encoding this CDR3. This chain uses TRBV6-5 with TRBJ2-3, with D uncertain. This CDR3 is built from 13 residues. Germline V gives CDR1 MNHEY, CDR2 SVGAGI. V dropped 1 base and J dropped 4 bases, with 6 bases sitting between them. The CDR3 nucleotides are TGTGCCAGCAGTTACTTGGGTGCAGATACGCAGTATTTT. This translates into CASSYLGADTQYF.

About this clone: Other DNA sequences of this sample code for an identical CDR3. The genes are TRBV11-2 and TRBJ2-1; D is uncertain. Trimming pared 1 base from V and 9 bases from J, leaving 10 bases between. The CDR3 contains 13 residues. Germline V CDR1 and CDR2: SGHAT, FQNNGV. CDR3 amino acids: CASSLGGLGEQFF. CDR3 in DNA: TGTGCCAGCAGCTTAGGCGGCTTGGGTGAGCAGTTCTTC.

The genes are TRBV6-1 and TRBJ2-2; TRBD1 might be the D (6 bases). Germline lookup yields CDR1 MNHNS and CDR2 SASEGT. V lost 7 bases and J 4 bases, leaving 16 bases between the germline ends. The CDR3 runs to 15 residues. The DNA of the CDR3 is TGTGCCAGCACGCGCTACCGAGGGGGCACCGGGGAGCTGTTTTTT. Its translation is CASTRYRGGTGELFF.

The chain has TRBV11-2 and TRBJ2-7, with 10 positions matching TRBD2. This CDR3 has 15 amino acids. CDR1 SGHAT and CDR2 FQNNGV come from the germline V gene. V dropped 5 bases and J dropped 0; count of bases not matched to a gene: 4. The CDR3 nucleotides read TGTGCCAGCAGCGCTAGCGGGGGAAACTCCTACGAGCAGTACTTC. It codes for CASSASGGNSYEQYF.

On this clone itself: Other DNA sequences in this specimen translate into the identical CDR3. The chain has TRBV6-5 and TRBJ2-3, with D maybe TRBD2 (5 bases). The CDR3 runs to 15 residues. Deletions cut 0 bases from V and 0 bases from J, with 7 bases between. The germline V gene encodes CDR1 MNHEY and CDR2 SVGAGI. CDR3 amino acids: CASSYSRGSTDTQYF. CDR3 sequence (DNA): TGTGCCAGCAGTTACTCGAGAGGGAGCACAGATACGCAGTATTTT.

The genes are TRBV27 and TRBJ1-1, with 8 positions matching TRBD1. Trimming cost V 3 bases and J 11 bases; bases outside gene matches: 8. The CDR3 contains 13 residues. CDR1 is MNHEY and CDR2 is SMNVEV in the germline V gene (reference sequence). The CDR3 reads CASSFSRTGRAFF. CDR3 DNA: TGTGCCAGCAGTTTCTCCAGGACAGGGAGGGCTTTCTTT.

The chain couples TRBV15 to TRBJ2-1; 11 positions match TRBD2. Germline V gene data show CDR1 as LNHNV and CDR2 as YYDKDF (reference sequence). This CDR3 has 19 residues. After removal of 5 bases from V and 4 bases from J, the junction contained 16 bases not matched to a gene. The CDR3 loop reads CATSGSGKTGTSGYNEQFF. In nucleotides, the CDR3 is TGTGCCACCAGCGGGAGTGGTAAAACCGGGACTAGCGGTTACAATGAGCAGTTCTTC.

This chain links TRBV29-1 with TRBJ2-5; D gene uncertain. V shed 7 bases and J shed 5 bases, with 8 bases lying between them. Germline CDR1 is SQVTM and CDR2 is ANQGSEA. This CDR3 comprises 10 residues. CDR3 residues: CSGHQETQYF. CDR3 coding DNA: TGCAGCGGACATCAGGAGACCCAGTACTTC.

This chain links TRBV4-1 with TRBJ1-1, with D possibly matching TRBD1 (6 bases). Per germline, CDR1 MGHRA and CDR2 YSYEKL. V lost 1 base, J lost 5 bases, and 17 bases lay in between. The CDR3 spans 16 residues. The CDR3 region is CASSQAHREAGTEAFF. CDR3 sequence (DNA): TGCGCCAGCAGCCAAGCTCACAGGGAGGCAGGGACTGAAGCTTTCTTT.

The chain combines TRBV4-1 with TRBJ1-6; no clear D. Trimming left V 0 bases short and J 9 bases short, with 15 bases between. The CDR3 extends over 16 amino acids. Germline CDR1 is MGHRA and CDR2 is YSYEKL. As DNA, the CDR3 is TGCGCCAGCAGCCAAGATACCGGAGGTCTATCTTCACCCCTCCACTTT. The encoded protein is CASSQDTGGLSSPLHF.

The genes are TRBV5-4 and TRBJ1-2; D is uncertain. The germline CDR1 and CDR2 sequences are SGHNT and YYREEE (reference sequence). The CDR3 covers 15 residues. V gave up 0 bases and J gave up 3 bases, with 12 bases separating them. CDR3 protein: CASSLDYQVDYGYTF. DNA of the CDR3: TGTGCCAGCAGCTTGGATTACCAGGTTGACTATGGCTACACCTTC.

This chain uses TRBV7-8 with TRBJ2-7; D uncertain. CDR3 size: 13 residues. The ends were cut back, 7 bases at V and 3 bases at J, with 13 bases in the middle. The germline V gene encodes CDR1 SGHVS and CDR2 FQNEAQ. CDR3 protein: CASTMAVDYEQYF. CDR3 sequence (DNA): TGTGCCAGCACAATGGCCGTGGACTACGAGCAGTACTTC.

The CDR3 here is CASSPGAGTGELFF. The CDR3 coding sequence is TGTGCCAGCAGCCCAGGGGCAGGGACCGGGGAGCTGTTTTTT. The gene calls are TRBV7-9 and TRBJ2-2; a weak D match, TRBD1 (6 bases). This CDR3 contains 14 residues. Germline V gives CDR1 SEHNR, CDR2 FQNEAQ (reference sequence). The V gene lost 5 bases and the J gene lost 5 bases, with 12 bases spanning the gap.

The V gene is TRBV9, the J gene TRBJ2-1, with 12 bases fitting TRBD2. Germline assignment: CDR1 SGDLS and CDR2 YYNGEE. The CDR3 is 16 residues long. V dropped 4 bases and J dropped 9; count of bases not matched to a gene: 11. The DNA of the CDR3 is TGTGCCAGCAGCACTCACCTAGCGGGGGGGCCTGCTGAGCAGTTCTTC. As protein: CASSTHLAGGPAEQFF.

The chain is built from TRBV20-1 and TRBJ2-7; no clear D. Trimming removed 1 base from V and 5 bases from J, with 3 bases in between. The CDR3 has 10 residues. CDR1 DFQATT and CDR2 SNEGSKA come from the germline V gene (reference sequence). This CDR3 is CSARGNEQYF. Here the CDR3 DNA reads TGCAGTGCTAGAGGGAACGAGCAGTACTTC.

V gene TRBV13 combines with J gene TRBJ1-6; 8 bases agree with TRBD1. The CDR3 totals 15 residues. Germline-derived CDR1 and CDR2 are PRHDT and FYEKMQ (reference sequence). J lost 10 bases, V lost 5 bases, and 10 bases had no gene match. The CDR3 nucleotides read TGTGCCAGCAGCCCCCAGGGGGCAGGGCCATCACCCCTCCACTTT. Translated, it gives CASSPQGAGPSPLHF. The full variable domain, rest sourced from reference TRBV13 and TRBJ1-6, is AAGVIQSPRHLIKEKRETATLKCYPIPRHDTVYWYQQGPGQDPQFLISFYEKMQSDKGSIPDRFSAQQFSDYHSELNMSSLELGDSALYFCASSPQGAGPSPLHFGNGTRLTVT.